The 28 T cell receptor beta chains reported below all come from one sample, sequenced in a study of T cell responses to AZD1222 COVID-19 vaccine. Profiled with immunoSEQ multiplex PCR; TCRdb holds only in-frame clones, not every one. Of some 120,000 clones in the sample, 90% to 95% were seen once. This specimen was peripheral blood, taken on day 0 of AZD1222 vaccination. All receptors derive from an adult in good health.

V gene TRBV14 combines with J gene TRBJ1-1; D call uncertain. The CDR3 has 13 amino acids. V lost 4 bases and J 1 base, leaving 7 bases between the germline ends. The germline CDR1 and CDR2 sequences are SGHDN and FVKESK. Here the CDR3 reads CASSLLGNTEAFF. The DNA of the CDR3 is TGTGCCAGCAGCCTCTTGGGGAACACTGAAGCTTTCTTT.

The chain joins TRBV5-4 to TRBJ2-3, with 7 bases matching TRBD2. Trimming took 1 base from V and 3 from J; bases not matched to a gene: 17. The germline gives CDR1 SGHNT, CDR2 YYREEE (reference sequence). This CDR3 region has 19 residues. The CDR3 loop reads CASSLLGGGSVGGTDTQYF. Here the CDR3 DNA reads TGTGCCAGCAGCTTGTTGGGTGGCGGGAGCGTTGGGGGAACAGATACGCAGTATTTT.

V usage is TRBV7-9 and J usage is TRBJ2-1; D is undetermined. The CDR3 spans 12 residues. The V end was cut by 5 bases, the J end by 12 bases, with 14 bases between. From germline, CDR1 is SEHNR and CDR2 FQNEAQ (reference sequence). This CDR3 is CASSHEGDMQFF. The DNA for the CDR3 is TGTGCCAGCAGCCACGAAGGAGACATGCAGTTCTTC.

This clone was seen only once. The gene calls are TRBV7-2 and TRBJ1-6, with a possible D match to TRBD1 (5 bases). This CDR3 has 19 residues. The germline V gene has CDR1 SGHTA and CDR2 FQGNSA. V was shortened by 3 bases and J by 5 bases, with 23 bases between the two germline ends. CDR3 in amino acids: CASSFTPPRGGLNNSPLHF. CDR3 bases: TGTGCCAGCAGCTTTACTCCTCCGCGGGGGGGTTTAAATAATTCACCCCTCCACTTT.

The CDR3 loop is CASSYLDTQYF. Here the CDR3 DNA reads TGTGCCAGCAGTTATTTAGATACGCAGTATTTT. This sequence joins TRBV27 and TRBJ2-3; D not resolved. Looked up from germline, CDR1 is MNHEY and CDR2 is SMNVEV (reference sequence). V lost 4 bases and J lost 5, with 4 bases in between. The CDR3 loop spans 11 amino acids.

V and J are TRBV19 and TRBJ2-4; 8 bases are a match to TRBD1. Germline V gives CDR1 LNHDA, CDR2 SQIVND (reference sequence). The CDR3 consists of 15 residues. V lost 5 bases and J lost 5; bases outside the gene matches: 8. The CDR3 sequence: CASSDAGTGQNIQYF. CDR3 nucleotide sequence: TGTGCCAGTAGTGACGCCGGGACAGGACAAAACATTCAGTACTTC.

V is TRBV7-9 and J is TRBJ2-2; 7 positions match TRBD1. This CDR3 has 14 residues. From germline, CDR1 is SEHNR and CDR2 FQNEAQ (reference sequence). V gave up 4 bases and J gave up 5 bases; unmatched junction bases: 4. The CDR3 reads CASSSHRGTGELFF. CDR3 coding DNA: TGTGCCAGCAGCTCCCACAGGGGTACCGGGGAGCTGTTTTTT. Filled out from reference TRBV7-9 and TRBJ2-2, the complete variable domain reads DTGVSQNPRHKITKRGQNVTFRCDPISEHNRLYWYRQTLGQGPEFLTYFQNEAQLEKSRLLSDRFSAERPKGSFSTLEIQRTEQGDSAMYLCASSSHRGTGELFFGEGSRLTVL.

This sequence joins TRBV11-3 and TRBJ2-7; TRBD2 matches at 7 bases. The germline CDR1 and CDR2 sequences are SGHNT and YENEEA. This CDR3 contains 15 residues. J lost 7 bases, V lost 2 bases, and 11 bases had no gene match. The CDR3 nucleotides are TGTGCCAGCAGCTTATTGCCCGGCGGGAGTGGAGAGCAGTACTTC. It encodes CASSLLPGGSGEQYF.

The CDR3, as DNA: TGTGCCAGCAGTCCCACAGGGAGCCCCGGATACGAGCAGTACTTC. Translated, it gives CASSPTGSPGYEQYF. V and J are TRBV27 and TRBJ2-7; D may be TRBD1 (6 bases). The CDR3 extends over 15 amino acids. V dropped 5 bases and J dropped 4 bases, with 18 bases sitting between them. Germline V gene sequence: CDR1 MNHEY, CDR2 SMNVEV (reference sequence).

The V call is TRBV9, the J call TRBJ2-2, with D possibly matching TRBD2 (5 bases). The length of the CDR3 is 16 residues. Trimming pared 3 bases from V and 3 bases from J, leaving 15 bases between. The germline V gene encodes CDR1 SGDLS and CDR2 YYNGEE. The CDR3 nucleotides read TGTGCCAGCAGCGCCTATGGCAGCGGAGACACCGGGGAGCTGTTTTTT. Protein product: CASSAYGSGDTGELFF.

V is TRBV19 and J is TRBJ2-1; 7 bases are shared with TRBD2. Unmatched junction bases numbered 7, after V lost 1 base and J lost 4 bases. CDR3 length equals 16 residues. Germline V gene data show CDR1 as LNHDA and CDR2 as SQIVND (reference sequence). Here the CDR3 reads CASSIASLAVYNEQFF. The CDR3, as DNA: TGTGCCAGTAGTATAGCCTCCCTAGCGGTGTACAATGAGCAGTTCTTC.

The gene calls are TRBV20-1 and TRBJ1-1; the D is unclear. Trimming pared 5 bases from V and 1 base from J, leaving 5 bases between. CDR1 and CDR2 (germline): DFQATT, SNEGSKA (reference sequence). This CDR3 contains 11 residues. The CDR3 region has the DNA TGCAGTGCTGCTGAGAACACTGAAGCTTTCTTT. Amino acids: CSAAENTEAFF.

The V and J genes are TRBV10-2 and TRBJ2-7; the D is unclear. CDR1 is WSHSY, CDR2 SAAADI, per germline. The V and J ends lost 6 bases and 0 bases respectively, with 12 bases between them. This CDR3 comprises 14 residues. CDR3 protein: CASSVAYRSYEQYF. CDR3 nucleotides: TGCGCCAGCAGCGTAGCCTACCGCTCCTACGAGCAGTACTTC.

The chain carries TRBV19 and TRBJ2-1; D gene ambiguous. CDR1 LNHDA and CDR2 SQIVND come from the germline V gene (reference sequence). V was trimmed by 2 bases and J by 5 bases, leaving 16 bases between them. The CDR3 is 16 residues long. The CDR3 region has the DNA TGTGCCAGTAGTATATTGGTGGTTTCATCCAACAATGAGCAGTTCTTC. Translated, it gives CASSILVVSSNNEQFF.

This chain links TRBV5-1 with TRBJ2-5; 7 bases map to TRBD2. The CDR3 length is 18 residues. V shed 9 bases and J 1 base; nucleotides not matched to a gene: 21. Per the germline V gene, CDR1 is SGHRS and CDR2 is YFSETQ. CDR3 region: CANPGRGDDQRAQETQYF. The CDR3 DNA is TGCGCCAACCCCGGCCGGGGGGATGACCAACGGGCCCAAGAGACCCAGTACTTC.

The rearrangement links TRBV7-8 to TRBJ2-1; D ambiguous. The germline V and J ends were trimmed by 1 base and 5 bases, with 15 bases remaining between them. The CDR3 has 16 residues. Germline V gene data show CDR1 as SGHVS and CDR2 as FQNEAQ. CDR3 in amino acids: CASSLVGGTKDNEQFF. CDR3 sequence (DNA): TGTGCCAGCAGCTTAGTCGGCGGAACCAAAGACAATGAGCAGTTCTTC.

The rearrangement links TRBV19 to TRBJ1-4, with 7 positions matching TRBD1. Germline CDR1 and CDR2: LNHDA and SQIVND (reference sequence). This CDR3 spans 16 amino acids. V lost 2 bases to trimming and J lost 2 bases; unmatched junction nucleotides: 5. Here the CDR3 DNA reads TGTGCCAGTAGTATAAGCAGGGGGGCGACTAATGAAAAACTGTTTTTT. It specifies CASSISRGATNEKLFF.

The V and J genes are TRBV9 and TRBJ2-7, with D possibly TRBD1 on 5 matching bases. The CDR3 is 12 amino acids. Trimming removed 3 bases from V and 6 bases from J, with 10 bases in between. CDR1 is SGDLS and CDR2 is YYNGEE in the germline V gene. The CDR3 DNA follows: TGTGCCAGCAGCGAAGGGGTCGGCGAGCAGTACTTC. Translating gives CASSEGVGEQYF.

The V call is TRBV6-5, the J call TRBJ2-1; TRBD2 is a possible D gene (5 bases). Looked up from germline, CDR1 is MNHEY and CDR2 is SVGAGI. This CDR3 has 13 amino acids. The germline V and J ends were trimmed by 4 bases and 9 bases, with 13 bases remaining between them. CDR3 protein: CASSFRQLGEQFF. The CDR3 nucleotides read TGTGCCAGCAGTTTCCGCCAACTAGGTGAGCAGTTCTTC.

For the CDR3, the DNA is TGTGCCACCTCAGTACAGGGGGCTGGTACGCAGTATTTT. Protein product: CATSVQGAGTQYF. This chain connects TRBV24-1 to TRBJ2-3; 9 bases line up with TRBD1. The trim removed 9 bases at V and 8 bases at J, leaving 8 bases unmatched. Germline V gives CDR1 KGHDR, CDR2 SFDVKD. CDR3 length: 13 residues.

The DNA for the CDR3 is TGTGCCATCAGTGAGGAAACAGTGGGTAATCAGCCCCAGCATTTT. Translating gives CAISEETVGNQPQHF. This chain uses TRBV10-3 with TRBJ1-5, with D hard to call. The CDR3 has 15 amino acids. Germline V gene lookup returns CDR1 ENHRY and CDR2 SYGVKD. Trimming stripped 2 bases from V and 4 bases from J, with 12 bases between.

The chain joins TRBV5-1 to TRBJ2-5; 11 bases are a match to TRBD1. The V segment lost 0 bases and the J segment 5 bases; nucleotides outside the gene matches: 12. Germline-derived CDR1 and CDR2 are SGHRS and YFSETQ. There are 18 residues in the CDR3. CDR3 DNA sequence: TGCGCCAGCAGCTTGGCCTCTAAGGACAGGGGGCTGTGGGAGACCCAGTACTTC. This gives the protein CASSLASKDRGLWETQYF.

This chain uses TRBV24-1 with TRBJ2-3; D may be TRBD1 or TRBD2 (5 bases each). CDR1 is KGHDR, CDR2 SFDVKD, per germline. The V gene lost 3 bases and the J gene lost 6 bases, with 12 bases spanning the gap. The CDR3 sequence is 14 residues long. The CDR3 region has the DNA TGTGCCACCAGTGATCCCCAGGGAGCGGATACGCAGTATTTT. This encodes CATSDPQGADTQYF.

This clone appeared once. V and J are TRBV5-4 and TRBJ1-1, with D unclear. V lost 6 bases, J lost 4 bases, and 25 bases lay in between. CDR1 and CDR2 from the germline V gene are SGHNT and YYREEE (reference sequence). This CDR3 region has 17 residues. The CDR3 sequence is CASTPDGRVGKVTEAFF. The CDR3 region has the DNA TGTGCCAGCACCCCGGACGGGAGGGTAGGGAAGGTCACTGAAGCTTTCTTT.

This clone was picked up one time. The rearrangement links TRBV7-9 to TRBJ2-1; D might be TRBD1 (5 bases). V lost 4 bases and J 4 bases, leaving 11 bases between the germline ends. This CDR3 contains 14 residues. The germline gives CDR1 SEHNR, CDR2 FQNEAQ (reference sequence). DNA for the CDR3: TGTGCCAGCAGCTCGCGACAGACGTACAATGAGCAGTTCTTC. It encodes CASSSRQTYNEQFF.

J is TRBJ1-1 and V is TRBV18; no clear D. V lost 3 bases, J lost 5 bases, and 13 bases lay in between. This CDR3 spans 14 amino acids. Germline V gene lookup returns CDR1 KGHSH and CDR2 LQKENI. DNA of the CDR3: TGTGCCAGCTCACCGGAGGAGACTCGGACTGAAGCTTTCTTT. It translates to CASSPEETRTEAFF.

The J gene is TRBJ1-1, the V gene TRBV6-2 or TRBV6-3, with TRBD1 matching over 10 bases. The CDR3 is made up of 15 amino acids. Per germline, CDR1 MNHEY and CDR2 SVGEGT. V shed 5 bases and J 7 bases; nucleotides not matched to a gene: 10. CDR3 DNA: TGTGCCAGCAGTGTCCAGGGACAGGGGTCTCTTGAAGCTTTCTTT. Amino acids: CASSVQGQGSLEAFF.

The rearrangement joins TRBV11-2 to TRBJ2-1; possible D gene TRBD1, 6 bases. CDR3 length equals 16 residues. Per the germline V gene, CDR1 is SGHAT and CDR2 is FQNNGV. The V end was cut by 5 bases, the J end by 1 base, with 15 bases between. In DNA, the CDR3 is TGTGCCAGCAGCCATACAGGGTTCGGGTCCTACAATGAGCAGTTCTTC. Translated, it gives CASSHTGFGSYNEQFF. The full variable domain, rest sourced from reference TRBV11-2 and TRBJ2-1, is EAGVAQSPRYKIIEKRQSVAFWCNPISGHATLYWYQQILGQGPKLLIQFQNNGVVDDSQLPKDRFSAERLKGVDSTLKIQPAKLEDSAVYLCASSHTGFGSYNEQFFGPGTRLTVL.